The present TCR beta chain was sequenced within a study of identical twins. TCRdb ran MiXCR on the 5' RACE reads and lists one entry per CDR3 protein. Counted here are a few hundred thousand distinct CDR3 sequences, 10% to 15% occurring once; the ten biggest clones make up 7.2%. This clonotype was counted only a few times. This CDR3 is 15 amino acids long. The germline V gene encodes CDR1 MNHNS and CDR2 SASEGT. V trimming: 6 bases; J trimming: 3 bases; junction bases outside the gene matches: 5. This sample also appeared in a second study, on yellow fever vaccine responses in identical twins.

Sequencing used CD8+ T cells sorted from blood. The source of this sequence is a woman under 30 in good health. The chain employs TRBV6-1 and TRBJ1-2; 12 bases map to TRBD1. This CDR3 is CASSQGTGGYYGYTF. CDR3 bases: TGTGCCAGCAGCCAAGGGACAGGGGGCTACTATGGCTACACCTTC.